The T cell receptor beta chain described here comes from a study of cytomegalovirus exposure and HLA in healthy donors. General observations from the study: Analysis was carried out at a later point, and it linked a missense DCLRE1C variant to TCR beta V- and J-gene trimming. Per published accounts, TCR beta sequences correctly predicted the HLA-A and HLA-B alleles of most subjects.

As for this clone: Its specificity is not known.

13 Jbeta primers and 60 Vbeta primers were used for the PCR. Clones were sequenced by immunoSEQ multiplex PCR, and TCRdb holds only the in-frame ones, with some missing. The data show about 140,000 clones, with around 80% seen just once and about 2.5% held by the top ten. Sequenced: PBMCs. This TCR was sampled from a man between 50 and 59 years old in good health and CMV-seronegative.

The CDR3 sequence: CASSLSTGSTYEQYF. The CDR3 DNA reads TGTGCCAGCAGCTTAAGTACAGGGAGTACCTACGAGCAGTACTTC. This rearrangement joins TRBV11-3 to TRBJ2-7; D is perhaps TRBD1 (6 bases). Germline-derived CDR1 and CDR2 are SGHNT and YENEEA. V lost 2 bases and J lost 2, with 13 bases in between. The CDR3 runs 15 residues.